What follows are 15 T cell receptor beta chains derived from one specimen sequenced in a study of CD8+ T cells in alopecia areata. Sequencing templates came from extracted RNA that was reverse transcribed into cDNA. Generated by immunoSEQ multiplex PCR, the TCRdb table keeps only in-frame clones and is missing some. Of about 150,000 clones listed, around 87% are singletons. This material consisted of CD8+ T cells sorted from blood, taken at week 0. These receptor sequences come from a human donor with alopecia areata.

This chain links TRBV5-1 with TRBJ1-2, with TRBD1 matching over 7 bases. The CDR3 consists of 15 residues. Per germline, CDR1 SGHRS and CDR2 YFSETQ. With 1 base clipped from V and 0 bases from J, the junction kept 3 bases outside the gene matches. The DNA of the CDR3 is TGCGCCAGCAGCTTGTGGGACAGCGCTAACTATGGCTACACCTTC. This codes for CASSLWDSANYGYTF.

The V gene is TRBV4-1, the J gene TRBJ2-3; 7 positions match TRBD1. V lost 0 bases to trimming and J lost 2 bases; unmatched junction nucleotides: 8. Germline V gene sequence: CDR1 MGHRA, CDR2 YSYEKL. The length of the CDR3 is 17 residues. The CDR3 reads CASSQDARTGSTDTQYF. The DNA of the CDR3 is TGCGCCAGCAGCCAAGATGCGAGGACAGGATCCACAGATACGCAGTATTTT.

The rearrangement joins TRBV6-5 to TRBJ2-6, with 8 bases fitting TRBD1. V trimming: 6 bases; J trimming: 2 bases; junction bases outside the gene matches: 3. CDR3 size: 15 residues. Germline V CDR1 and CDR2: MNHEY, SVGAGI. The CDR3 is CASSTGGPGANVLTF. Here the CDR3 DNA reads TGTGCCAGCAGCACAGGGGGGCCTGGGGCCAACGTCCTGACTTTC.

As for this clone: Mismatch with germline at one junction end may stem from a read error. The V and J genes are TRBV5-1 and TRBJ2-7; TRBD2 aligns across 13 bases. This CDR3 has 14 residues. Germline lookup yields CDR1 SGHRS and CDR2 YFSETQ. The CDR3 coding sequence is TGCGCCAGCAGCTCGGGACTAGCGGGATACGTGCAGTACTTC. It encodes CASSSGLAGYVQYF.

CDR3 sequence reads: CASSPSGVGEAFF. CDR3 sequence (DNA): TGCGCCAGCAGCCCGAGCGGGGTCGGTGAAGCTTTCTTT. This chain links TRBV5-1 with TRBJ1-1; D remains ambiguous. The germline V and J ends were trimmed by 4 bases and 7 bases, with 14 bases remaining between them. There are 13 residues in the CDR3. CDR1 and CDR2 from the germline V gene are SGHRS and YFSETQ. The variable domain in full, with the rest retrieved from reference TRBV5-1 and TRBJ1-1, is KAGVTQTPRYLIKTRGQQVTLSCSPISGHRSVSWYQQTPGQGLQFLFEYFSETQRNKGNFPGRFSGRQFSNSRSEMNVSTLELGDSALYLCASSPSGVGEAFFGQGTRLTVV.

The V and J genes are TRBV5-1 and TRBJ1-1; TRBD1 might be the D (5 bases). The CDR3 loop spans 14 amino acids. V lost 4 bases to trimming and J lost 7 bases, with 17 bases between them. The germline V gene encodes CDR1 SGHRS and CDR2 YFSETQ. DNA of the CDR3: TGCGCCAGCAGCCCGGTGGGGGAATCCGATGAAGCTTTCTTT. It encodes CASSPVGESDEAFF. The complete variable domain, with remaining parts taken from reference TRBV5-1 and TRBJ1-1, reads KAGVTQTPRYLIKTRGQQVTLSCSPISGHRSVSWYQQTPGQGLQFLFEYFSETQRNKGNFPGRFSGRQFSNSRSEMNVSTLELGDSALYLCASSPVGESDEAFFGQGTRLTVV.

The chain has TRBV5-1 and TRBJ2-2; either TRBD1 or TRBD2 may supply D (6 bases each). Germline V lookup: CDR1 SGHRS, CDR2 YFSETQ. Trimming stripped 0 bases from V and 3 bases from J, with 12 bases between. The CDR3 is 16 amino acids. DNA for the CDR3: TGCGCCAGCAGCTTGGGGTCCGGGGGCGACACCGGGGAGCTGTTTTTT. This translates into CASSLGSGGDTGELFF. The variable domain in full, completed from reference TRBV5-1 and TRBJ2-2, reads KAGVTQTPRYLIKTRGQQVTLSCSPISGHRSVSWYQQTPGQGLQFLFEYFSETQRNKGNFPGRFSGRQFSNSRSEMNVSTLELGDSALYLCASSLGSGGDTGELFFGEGSRLTVL.

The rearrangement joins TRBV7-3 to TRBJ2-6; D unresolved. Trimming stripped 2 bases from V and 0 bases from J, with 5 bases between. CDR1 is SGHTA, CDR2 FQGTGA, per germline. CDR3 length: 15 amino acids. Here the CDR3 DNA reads TGTGCCAGCAGCTTATCAGACTCTGGGGCCAACGTCCTGACTTTC. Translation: CASSLSDSGANVLTF.

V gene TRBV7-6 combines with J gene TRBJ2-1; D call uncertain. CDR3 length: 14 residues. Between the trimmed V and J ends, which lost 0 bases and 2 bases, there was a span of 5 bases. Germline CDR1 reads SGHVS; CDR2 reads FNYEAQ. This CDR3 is CASSLAGPYNEQFF. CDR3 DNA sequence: TGTGCCAGCAGCTTAGCTGGTCCCTACAATGAGCAGTTCTTC.

The CDR3 DNA sequence: TGTGCCAGCAGCTTAGCCCTCGGGACTGGCCACACAGATACGCAGTATTTT. Its protein is CASSLALGTGHTDTQYF. The chain recombines TRBV7-2 with TRBJ2-3; maybe TRBD2 (6 bases). V was pared by 0 bases and J by 2 bases, with 15 bases between. This CDR3 contains 17 residues. Germline V lookup: CDR1 SGHTA, CDR2 FQGNSA.

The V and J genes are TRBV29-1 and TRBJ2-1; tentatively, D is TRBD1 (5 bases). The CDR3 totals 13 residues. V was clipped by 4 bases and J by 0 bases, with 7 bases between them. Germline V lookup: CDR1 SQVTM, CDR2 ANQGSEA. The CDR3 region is CSVGTLSYNEQFF. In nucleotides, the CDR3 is TGCAGCGTTGGGACACTCTCCTACAATGAGCAGTTCTTC.

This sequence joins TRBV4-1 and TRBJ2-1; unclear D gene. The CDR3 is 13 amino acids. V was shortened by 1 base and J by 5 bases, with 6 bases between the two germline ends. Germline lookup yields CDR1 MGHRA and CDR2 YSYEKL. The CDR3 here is CASSQVIDNEQFF. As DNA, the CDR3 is TGCGCCAGCAGCCAAGTTATTGACAATGAGCAGTTCTTC.

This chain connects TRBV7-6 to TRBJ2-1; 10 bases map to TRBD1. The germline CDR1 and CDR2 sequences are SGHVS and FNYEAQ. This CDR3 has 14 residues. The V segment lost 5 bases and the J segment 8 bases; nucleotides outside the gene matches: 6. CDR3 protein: CASSPGQGGDEQFF. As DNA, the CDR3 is TGTGCCAGCAGCCCTGGACAGGGGGGCGATGAGCAGTTCTTC.

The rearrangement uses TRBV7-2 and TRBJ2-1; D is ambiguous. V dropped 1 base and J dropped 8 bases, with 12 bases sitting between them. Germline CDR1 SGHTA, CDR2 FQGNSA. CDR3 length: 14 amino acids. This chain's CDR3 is CASSLDPNIDEQFF. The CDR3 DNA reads TGTGCCAGCAGCTTAGACCCGAATATCGATGAGCAGTTCTTC.

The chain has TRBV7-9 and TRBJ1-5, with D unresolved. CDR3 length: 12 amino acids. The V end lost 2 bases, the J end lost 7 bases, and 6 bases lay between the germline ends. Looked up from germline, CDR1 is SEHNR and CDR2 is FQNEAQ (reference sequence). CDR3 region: CASSLSAQPQHF. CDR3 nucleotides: TGTGCCAGCAGCTTATCGGCCCAGCCCCAGCATTTT. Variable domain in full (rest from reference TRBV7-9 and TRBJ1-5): DTGVSQNPRHKITKRGQNVTFRCDPISEHNRLYWYRQTLGQGPEFLTYFQNEAQLEKSRLLSDRFSAERPKGSFSTLEIQRTEQGDSAMYLCASSLSAQPQHFGDGTRLSIL.